This T cell receptor (beta chain) was sequenced in a study of radiotherapy plus CTLA-4 blockade in lung cancer. The CDR3 runs 14 residues. Losses at the gene ends were 2 bases for V and 4 bases for J; bases not matched to a gene: 3. Germline V CDR1 and CDR2: MGHRA, YSYEKL. The data were produced by immunoSEQ multiplex PCR, yet TCRdb's version contains in-frame clones alone and is incomplete. The repertoire holds 55,000 to 65,000 clones, around 80% seen once, with 3.5% to 4% in the top ten. The sequence came from a human donor with non-small cell lung cancer who had a partial response to radiotherapy plus ipilimumab. The material was peripheral blood, obtained from a patient treated with radiotherapy plus ipilimumab. V and J are TRBV4-1 and TRBJ1-1; 8 bases line up with TRBD1. CDR3 nucleotide sequence: TGCGCCAGCAGCCAAATTACAGGGGGCACTGAAGCTTTCTTT. It specifies CASSQITGGTEAFF.